This T cell receptor (beta chain) was sequenced during a study of control samples from healthy donors and cancer patients. Libraries were prepared by immunoSEQ multiplex PCR; TCRdb keeps only in-frame clonotypes and omits some of them. The sample contains 100,000 or so clones, about 83% of which appear only once. Germline V gene sequence: CDR1 MNHNY, CDR2 SVGAGI (reference sequence). The V end was cut by 7 bases, the J end by 0 bases, with 13 bases between. The CDR3 has 15 residues. The chain couples TRBV6-6 to TRBJ1-5; no clear D. Sequencing used blood. This TCR was recovered from a woman between 45 and 65 years old in good health. The CDR3 region is CASTLGLGSNQPQHF. The CDR3 nucleotides read TGTGCCAGCACCCTCGGGCTGGGTAGCAATCAGCCCCAGCATTTT.